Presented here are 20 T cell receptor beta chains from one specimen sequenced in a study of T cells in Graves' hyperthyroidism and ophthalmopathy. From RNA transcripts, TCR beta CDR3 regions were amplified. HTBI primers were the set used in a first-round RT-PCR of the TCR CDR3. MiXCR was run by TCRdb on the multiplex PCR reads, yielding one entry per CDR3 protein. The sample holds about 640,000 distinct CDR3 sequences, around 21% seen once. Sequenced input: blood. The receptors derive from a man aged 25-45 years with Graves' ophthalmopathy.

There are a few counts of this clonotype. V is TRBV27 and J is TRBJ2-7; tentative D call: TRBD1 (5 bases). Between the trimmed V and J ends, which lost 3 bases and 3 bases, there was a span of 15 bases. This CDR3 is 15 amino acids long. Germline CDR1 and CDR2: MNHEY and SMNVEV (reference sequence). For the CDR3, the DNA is TGTGCCAGCAGTTTTTCGCAGGGTGCTGGCTACGAGCAGTACTTC. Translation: CASSFSQGAGYEQYF.

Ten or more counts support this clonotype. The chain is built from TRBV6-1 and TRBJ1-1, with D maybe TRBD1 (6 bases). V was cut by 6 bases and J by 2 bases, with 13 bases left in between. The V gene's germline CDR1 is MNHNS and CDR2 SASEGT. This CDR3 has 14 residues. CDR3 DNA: TGTGCCAGCAGGGGCGAGGGGGTTAACACTGAAGCTTTCTTT. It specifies CASRGEGVNTEAFF.

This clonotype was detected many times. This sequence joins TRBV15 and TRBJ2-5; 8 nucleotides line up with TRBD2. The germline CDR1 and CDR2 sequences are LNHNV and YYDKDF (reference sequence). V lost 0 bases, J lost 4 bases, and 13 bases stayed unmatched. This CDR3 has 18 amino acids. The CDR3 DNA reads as TGTGCCACCAGCAGAGAGAGGGGGAGCGGGAGTAAGGGAGAGACCCAGTACTTC. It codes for CATSRERGSGSKGETQYF.

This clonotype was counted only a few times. CDR3 amino acids: CASRLGTGGPYEQYF. The CDR3, as DNA: TGTGCCAGCAGATTAGGGACAGGAGGCCCCTACGAGCAGTACTTC. The gene calls are TRBV2 and TRBJ2-7; 8 nucleotides agree with TRBD1. V trimming: 6 bases; J trimming: 2 bases; junction bases outside the gene matches: 9. Germline CDR1 reads SNHLY; CDR2 reads FYNNEI. This CDR3 contains 15 residues. Based on the CDR3 plus reference TRBV2 and TRBJ2-7, the full variable domain is EPEVTQTPSHQVTQMGQEVILRCVPISNHLYFYWYRQILGQKVEFLVSFYNNEISEKSEIFDDQFSVERPDGSNFTLKIRSTKLEDSAMYFCASRLGTGGPYEQYFGPGTRLTVT.

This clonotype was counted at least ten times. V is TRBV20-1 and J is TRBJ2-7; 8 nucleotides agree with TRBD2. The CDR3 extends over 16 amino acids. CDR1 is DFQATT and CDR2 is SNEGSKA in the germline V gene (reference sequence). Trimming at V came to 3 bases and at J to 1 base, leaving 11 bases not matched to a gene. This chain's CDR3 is CSASYGGASQSYEQYF. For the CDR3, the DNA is TGCAGTGCTAGTTACGGGGGGGCGAGTCAGTCCTACGAGCAGTACTTC.

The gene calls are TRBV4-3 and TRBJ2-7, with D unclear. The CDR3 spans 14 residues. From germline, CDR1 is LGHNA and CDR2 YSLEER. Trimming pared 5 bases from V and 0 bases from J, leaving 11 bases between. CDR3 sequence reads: CASSNDSSSYEQYF. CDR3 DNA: TGCGCCAGCAGCAACGACTCTAGCTCCTACGAGCAGTACTTC.

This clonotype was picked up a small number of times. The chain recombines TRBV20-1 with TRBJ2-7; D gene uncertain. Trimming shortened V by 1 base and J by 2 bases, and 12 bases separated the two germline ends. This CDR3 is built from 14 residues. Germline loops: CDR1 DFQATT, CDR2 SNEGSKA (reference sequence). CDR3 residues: CSARVEQSTYEQYF. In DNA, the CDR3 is TGCAGTGCTAGAGTTGAGCAGTCGACCTACGAGCAGTACTTC.

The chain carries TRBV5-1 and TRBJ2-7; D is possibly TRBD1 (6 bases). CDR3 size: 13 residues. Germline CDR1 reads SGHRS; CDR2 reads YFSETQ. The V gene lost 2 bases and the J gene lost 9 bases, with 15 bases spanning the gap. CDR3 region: CASSFGGQGRQYF. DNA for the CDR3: TGCGCCAGCAGCTTCGGCGGGCAGGGGAGGCAGTACTTC.

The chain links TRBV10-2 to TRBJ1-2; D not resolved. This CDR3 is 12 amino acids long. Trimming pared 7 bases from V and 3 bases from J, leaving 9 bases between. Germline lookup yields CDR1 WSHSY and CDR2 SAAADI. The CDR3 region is CASTDGYYGYTF. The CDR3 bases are TGCGCCAGCACTGACGGATACTATGGCTACACCTTC.

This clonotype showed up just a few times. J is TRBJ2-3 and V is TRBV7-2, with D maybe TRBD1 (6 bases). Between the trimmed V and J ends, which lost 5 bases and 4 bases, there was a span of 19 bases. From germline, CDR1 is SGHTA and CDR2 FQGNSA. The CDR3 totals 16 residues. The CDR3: CASSPWDTKGADTQYF. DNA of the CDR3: TGTGCCAGCAGCCCTTGGGACACCAAGGGCGCAGATACGCAGTATTTT.

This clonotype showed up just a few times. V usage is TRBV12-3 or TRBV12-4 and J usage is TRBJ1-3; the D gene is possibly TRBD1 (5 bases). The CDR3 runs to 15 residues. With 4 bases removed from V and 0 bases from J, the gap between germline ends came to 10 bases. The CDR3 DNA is TGTGCCAGCAGTTCCCCCGGGGGCTCTGGAAACACCATATATTTT. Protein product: CASSSPGGSGNTIYF.

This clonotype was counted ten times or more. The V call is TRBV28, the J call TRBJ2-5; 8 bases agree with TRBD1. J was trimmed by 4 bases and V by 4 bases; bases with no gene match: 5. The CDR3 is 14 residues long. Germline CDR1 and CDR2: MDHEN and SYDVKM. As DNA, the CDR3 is TGTGCCAGCAGTTGGCAGGGGGCCAGAGAGACCCAGTACTTC. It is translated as CASSWQGARETQYF. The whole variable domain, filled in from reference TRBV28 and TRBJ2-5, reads DVKVTQSSRYLVKRTGEKVFLECVQDMDHENMFWYRQDPGLGLRLIYFSYDVKMKEKGDIPEGYSVSREKKERFSLILESASTNQTSMYLCASSWQGARETQYFGPGTRLLVL.

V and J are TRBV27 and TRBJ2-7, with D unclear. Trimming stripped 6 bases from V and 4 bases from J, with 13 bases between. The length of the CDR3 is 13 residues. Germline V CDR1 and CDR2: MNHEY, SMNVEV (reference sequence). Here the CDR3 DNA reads TGTGCCAGCAGCTTAGGCCCCTGGTACGAGCAGTACTTC. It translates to CASSLGPWYEQYF.

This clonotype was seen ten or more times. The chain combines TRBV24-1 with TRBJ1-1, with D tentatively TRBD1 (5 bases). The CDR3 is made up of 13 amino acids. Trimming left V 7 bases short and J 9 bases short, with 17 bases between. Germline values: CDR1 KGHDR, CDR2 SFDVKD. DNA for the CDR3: TGTGCCACCAGGGGGGGGACGGGAGAGAAAGCTTTCTTT. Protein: CATRGGTGEKAFF.

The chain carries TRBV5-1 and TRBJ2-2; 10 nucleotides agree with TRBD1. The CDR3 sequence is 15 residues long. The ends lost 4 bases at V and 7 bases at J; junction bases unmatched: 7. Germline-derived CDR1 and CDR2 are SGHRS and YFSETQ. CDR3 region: CASSIGTGADGELFF. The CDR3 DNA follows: TGCGCCAGCAGCATCGGGACAGGGGCGGACGGGGAGCTGTTTTTT.

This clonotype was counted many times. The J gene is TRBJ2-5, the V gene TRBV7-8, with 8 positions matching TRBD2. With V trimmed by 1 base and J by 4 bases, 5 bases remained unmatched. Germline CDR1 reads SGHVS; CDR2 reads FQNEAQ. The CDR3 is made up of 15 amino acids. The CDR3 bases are TGTGCCAGCAGCTTAGGGTCAAGCGGGGGAGAGACCCAGTACTTC. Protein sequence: CASSLGSSGGETQYF.

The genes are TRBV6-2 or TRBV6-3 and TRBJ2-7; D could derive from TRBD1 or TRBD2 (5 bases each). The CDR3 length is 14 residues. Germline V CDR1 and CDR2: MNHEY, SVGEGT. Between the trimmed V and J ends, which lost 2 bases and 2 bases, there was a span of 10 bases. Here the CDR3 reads CASSYDRLTYEQYF. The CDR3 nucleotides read TGTGCCAGCAGTTACGACAGACTAACCTACGAGCAGTACTTC.

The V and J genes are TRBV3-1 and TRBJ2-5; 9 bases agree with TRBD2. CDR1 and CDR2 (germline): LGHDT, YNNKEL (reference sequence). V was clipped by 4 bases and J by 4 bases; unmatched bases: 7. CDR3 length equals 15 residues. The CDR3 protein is CASSPEVSGRETQYF. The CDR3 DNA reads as TGTGCCAGCAGCCCCGAGGTTAGCGGGAGAGAGACCCAGTACTTC.

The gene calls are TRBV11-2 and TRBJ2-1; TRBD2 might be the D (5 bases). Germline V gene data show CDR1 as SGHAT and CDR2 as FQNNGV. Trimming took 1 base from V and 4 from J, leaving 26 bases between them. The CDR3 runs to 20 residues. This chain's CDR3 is CASSLGRLAAGGPHYNEQFF. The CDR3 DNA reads TGTGCCAGCAGCTTAGGAAGGTTGGCGGCGGGTGGTCCTCATTACAATGAGCAGTTCTTC.

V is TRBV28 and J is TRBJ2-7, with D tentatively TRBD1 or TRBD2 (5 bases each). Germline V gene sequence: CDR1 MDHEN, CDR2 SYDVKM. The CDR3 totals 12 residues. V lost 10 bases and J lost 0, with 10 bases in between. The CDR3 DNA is TGTGCCACCGGGGACGCCTCCTACGAGCAGTACTTC. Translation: CATGDASYEQYF.